These 18 T cell receptor beta chains share one sample of origin, sequenced in a study of blood T cells in healthy people across ages. Primers used in a second PCR of about 7 to 12 cycles were a sample-barcoded 5' primer and a J-beta primer mix. TCRdb analysed the 5' RACE reads with MiXCR anew, one entry per CDR3 protein. The table includes 1.5 million to 2 million distinct CDR3 sequences, about 32% detected once. The specimen sequenced was blood. These receptors all come from a woman aged 25 to 39 in good health.

The sample holds a few counts of this clonotype. This chain connects TRBV19 to TRBJ2-1; the D is unclear. Germline V gene lookup returns CDR1 LNHDA and CDR2 SQIVND (reference sequence). The germline V and J ends were trimmed by 6 bases and 1 base, with 7 bases remaining between them. CDR3 size: 13 residues. The CDR3 region has the DNA TGTGCCAGTAGGGCGGCTTCCTACAATGAGCAGTTCTTC. Encoded protein: CASRAASYNEQFF.

The V call is TRBV28, the J call TRBJ1-5, with D possibly TRBD1 on 6 matching bases. This CDR3 contains 20 residues. CDR1 and CDR2 from the germline V gene are MDHEN and SYDVKM. V lost 1 base and J lost 2, with 24 bases in between. DNA for the CDR3: TGTGCCAGCAGTTTATCCCGACAGGACCCCGAGGCAATCCGCAATCAGCCCCAGCATTTT. Protein product: CASSLSRQDPEAIRNQPQHF. Looking up the rest from reference TRBV28 and TRBJ1-5 gives the full variable domain: DVKVTQSSRYLVKRTGEKVFLECVQDMDHENMFWYRQDPGLGLRLIYFSYDVKMKEKGDIPEGYSVSREKKERFSLILESASTNQTSMYLCASSLSRQDPEAIRNQPQHFGDGTRLSIL.

Details on this clonotype: A much larger clone differs by one base, so this may be a read error. The rearrangement joins TRBV4-1 to TRBJ2-5; D uncertain. Deletions cut 5 bases from V and 2 bases from J, with 12 bases between. The CDR3 loop spans 14 amino acids. Germline V lookup: CDR1 MGHRA, CDR2 YSYEKL. CDR3 coding DNA: TGCGCCAGCAGCGGAAACCCCGCTCAAGAGACCCAGTACTTC. This gives the protein CASSGNPAQETQYF.

V gene TRBV7-9 combines with J gene TRBJ1-2; D is ambiguous. This CDR3 has 15 amino acids. CDR1 and CDR2 (germline): SEHNR, FQNEAQ (reference sequence). V was shortened by 5 bases and J by 3 bases, with 16 bases between the two germline ends. The DNA of the CDR3 is TGTGCCAGCAGCCCAATAGTCGCGGGCCACTATGGCTACACCTTC. As protein: CASSPIVAGHYGYTF.

The V call is TRBV6-5, the J call TRBJ2-7; 9 bases match TRBD2. The germline V gene encodes CDR1 MNHEY and CDR2 SVGAGI. This CDR3 spans 13 amino acids. J was trimmed by 7 bases and V by 5 bases; bases with no gene match: 6. The DNA for the CDR3 is TGTGCCAGCAGTAGCGGGAGGCTGGGGGAGCAGTACTTC. It specifies CASSSGRLGEQYF.

This clonotype was observed a few times. The chain couples TRBV20-1 to TRBJ2-7; possible D gene TRBD2, 7 bases. The CDR3 runs to 14 residues. CDR1 is DFQATT, CDR2 SNEGSKA, per germline (reference sequence). Trimming cost V 7 bases and J 0 bases, with 16 bases left between them. CDR3: CSGEGGGPSYEQYF. The CDR3 nucleotides read TGCAGTGGTGAGGGGGGAGGGCCCTCCTACGAGCAGTACTTC.

The chain combines TRBV12-3 or TRBV12-4 with TRBJ2-3; 7 bases agree with TRBD1. V trimming: 1 base; J trimming: 4 bases; junction bases outside the gene matches: 5. The CDR3 totals 15 residues. The CDR3 region has the DNA TGTGCCAGCAGTTTAGACTACAGGGGCGCAGATACGCAGTATTTT. Its translation: CASSLDYRGADTQYF.

In this sample, this clonotype turned up a few times. The chain employs TRBV20-1 and TRBJ2-6; TRBD1 or TRBD2 may be the D gene (5 bases each). Germline-derived CDR1 and CDR2 are DFQATT and SNEGSKA (reference sequence). The CDR3 runs to 19 residues. V dropped 1 base and J dropped 0 bases, with 19 bases sitting between them. The CDR3 reads CSARVHSRDGYSGANVLTF. Written as DNA, the CDR3 is TGCAGTGCTAGAGTTCATTCCCGGGACGGATACTCTGGGGCCAACGTCCTGACTTTC.

This chain links TRBV7-9 with TRBJ2-5; 8 bases are a match to TRBD2. The CDR3 runs 16 residues. The germline CDR1 and CDR2 sequences are SEHNR and FQNEAQ (reference sequence). V lost 5 bases, J lost 5 bases, and 13 bases stayed unmatched. The CDR3 reads CASSPRVGGAAETQYF. CDR3 coding DNA: TGTGCCAGCAGCCCGAGAGTCGGGGGGGCTGCGGAGACCCAGTACTTC.

V is TRBV6-5 and J is TRBJ2-1; no reliable D call. The V gene lost 10 bases and the J gene lost 0 bases, with 19 bases spanning the gap. This CDR3 spans 16 amino acids. CDR1 is MNHEY and CDR2 is SVGAGI in the germline V gene. DNA for the CDR3: TGTGCCATCCCAGGCGCCACCCAAAGCTCCTACAATGAGCAGTTCTTC. Residues: CAIPGATQSSYNEQFF.

This rearrangement joins TRBV5-1 to TRBJ2-6, with TRBD2 matching 11 bases. Germline V gives CDR1 SGHRS, CDR2 YFSETQ. The CDR3 loop spans 17 amino acids. Trimming removed 7 bases from V and 2 bases from J; junction bases left unmatched: 8. CDR3 coding DNA: TGCGCCAGCCACCGTAGCGGGAGGGCCGCTGGGGCCAACGTCCTGACTTTC. Protein product: CASHRSGRAAGANVLTF.

V usage is TRBV25-1 and J usage is TRBJ2-5; TRBD2 matches at 10 bases. Germline-derived CDR1 and CDR2 are MGHDK and SYGVNS. The V segment lost 6 bases and the J segment 2 bases; nucleotides outside the gene matches: 12. This CDR3 comprises 17 residues. CDR3 in DNA: TGTGCCAGCAGCCTCGATCGAGCGGGGGGGCCTCAAGAGACCCAGTACTTC. This codes for CASSLDRAGGPQETQYF.

The rearrangement joins TRBV27 to TRBJ1-2; D may be TRBD1 (5 bases). The V end was cut by 4 bases, the J end by 7 bases, with 16 bases between. The CDR3 loop spans 14 amino acids. Germline V gene lookup returns CDR1 MNHEY and CDR2 SMNVEV (reference sequence). The CDR3 region is CASSYPGGGGGYTF. The CDR3 DNA follows: TGTGCCAGCAGTTATCCCGGGGGGGGTGGTGGCTACACCTTC.

This clonotype was observed once. The chain recombines TRBV9 with TRBJ2-7; TRBD1 matches at 7 bases. This CDR3 has 15 residues. With 3 bases clipped from V and 7 bases from J, the junction kept 13 bases outside the gene matches. In germline, CDR1 is SGDLS, CDR2 YYNGEE. Written as DNA, the CDR3 is TGTGCCAGCAGCGCGACCGACAGGGATCGGAAAGAGCAGTACTTC. Its protein product is CASSATDRDRKEQYF.

This clonotype appeared a single time. This sequence may be a read error, since a much larger clone differs from it by one base. The rearrangement links TRBV29-1 to TRBJ2-7; possible D gene TRBD1, 5 bases. Germline loops: CDR1 SQVTM, CDR2 ANQGSEA. The ends were cut back, 7 bases at V and 0 bases at J, with 19 bases in the middle. CDR3 size: 15 residues. CDR3 residues: CSADMQGRSSYEQYF. The DNA of the CDR3 is TGCAGCGCTGATATGCAGGGCCGTAGCTCCTACGAGCAGTACTTC.

Details on this clonotype: An end of the junction differs from the germline gene, which may be a read error. The V call is TRBV2, the J call TRBJ2-1; 8 nucleotides align to TRBD2. The CDR3 is 16 residues long. From germline, CDR1 is SNHLY and CDR2 FYNNEI. The CDR3 coding sequence is TGTACCAGCAGTGAAGCTCCCGGGACTAGTAACGATGAGCAGTTCTTC. Residues: CTSSEAPGTSNDEQFF.

The rearrangement uses TRBV5-1 and TRBJ2-7, with D possibly being TRBD1 (5 bases). V lost 4 bases, J lost 0 bases, and 14 bases lay in between. CDR3 length: 15 amino acids. Looked up from germline, CDR1 is SGHRS and CDR2 is YFSETQ. CDR3 sequence (DNA): TGCGCCAGCAGCCTGGGGCCGGAGACCTCCTACGAGCAGTACTTC. Protein: CASSLGPETSYEQYF.

This clonotype was detected once. This chain uses TRBV20-1 with TRBJ2-5; 13 bases are a match to TRBD2. The CDR3 consists of 16 residues. Germline assignment: CDR1 DFQATT and CDR2 SNEGSKA (reference sequence). V shed 5 bases and J 10 bases; nucleotides not matched to a gene: 16. CDR3 coding DNA: TGCAGTGCTTACGGACTAGCGGGAGAGGGGAGTGGAGACCAGTACTTC. Translating it yields CSAYGLAGEGSGDQYF.